This entry is about one T cell receptor beta chain. Profiling relied on immunoSEQ multiplex PCR, and the TCRdb table lists in-frame clones only, not all of them. The sample records about 1 million clones, about 75% being singletons. The sample comes from a study of shared clonotypes between healthy human individuals. The CDR3 consists of 13 residues. The germline CDR1 and CDR2 sequences are SGHAT and FQDESV (reference sequence). Unmatched junction bases numbered 1, after V lost 1 base and J lost 5 bases. Sample: memory CD4+ T cells sorted from blood. Regarding subset: CD45RA-negative fraction. This clonotype originated in a man between 18 and 29 years old in good health. This chain uses TRBV11-1 with TRBJ2-5, with 7 bases that match TRBD2. The CDR3 protein is CASSLGTRETQYF. CDR3 nucleotides: TGTGCCAGCAGCTTAGGGACTAGGGAGACCCAGTACTTC.